The T cell receptor beta chain under discussion was sequenced for a study of PD-1 blockade in classical Hodgkin lymphoma. Brentuximab vedotin exposure varied, and every patient relapsed after autologous stem cell transplantation. The repertoire was sequenced with immunoSEQ multiplex PCR; TCRdb's copy has only in-frame clones and lacks some. The sample has about 62,000 clones; about 91% are singletons. Germline loops: CDR1 MDHEN, CDR2 SYDVKM. This CDR3 contains 13 residues. J gave up 4 bases and V 8 bases, and 7 bases lay outside the gene matches. Specimen: peripheral blood mononuclear cells (PBMCs), collected at baseline. This TCR came from a human donor with classical Hodgkin lymphoma. The chain uses TRBV28 and TRBJ2-5; TRBD2 matches at 7 bases. The CDR3 DNA reads as TGTGCCAGCGCCGGGACTATCGGAGAGACCCAGTACTTC. This sequence encodes CASAGTIGETQYF.